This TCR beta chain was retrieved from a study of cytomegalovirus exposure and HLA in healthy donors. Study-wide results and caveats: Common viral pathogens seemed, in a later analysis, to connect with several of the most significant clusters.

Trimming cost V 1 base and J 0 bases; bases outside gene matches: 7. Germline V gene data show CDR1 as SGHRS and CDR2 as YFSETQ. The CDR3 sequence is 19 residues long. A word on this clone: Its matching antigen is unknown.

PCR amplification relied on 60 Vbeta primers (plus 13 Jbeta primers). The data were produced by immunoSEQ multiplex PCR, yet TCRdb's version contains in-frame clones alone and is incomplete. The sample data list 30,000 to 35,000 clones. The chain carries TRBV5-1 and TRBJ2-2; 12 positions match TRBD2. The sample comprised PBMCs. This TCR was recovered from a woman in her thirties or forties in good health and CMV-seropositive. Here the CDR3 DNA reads TGCGCCAGCAGCTTGTTCGCTAGCGGGGGGGCCGCGAACACCGGGGAGCTGTTTTTT. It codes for CASSLFASGGAANTGELFF.